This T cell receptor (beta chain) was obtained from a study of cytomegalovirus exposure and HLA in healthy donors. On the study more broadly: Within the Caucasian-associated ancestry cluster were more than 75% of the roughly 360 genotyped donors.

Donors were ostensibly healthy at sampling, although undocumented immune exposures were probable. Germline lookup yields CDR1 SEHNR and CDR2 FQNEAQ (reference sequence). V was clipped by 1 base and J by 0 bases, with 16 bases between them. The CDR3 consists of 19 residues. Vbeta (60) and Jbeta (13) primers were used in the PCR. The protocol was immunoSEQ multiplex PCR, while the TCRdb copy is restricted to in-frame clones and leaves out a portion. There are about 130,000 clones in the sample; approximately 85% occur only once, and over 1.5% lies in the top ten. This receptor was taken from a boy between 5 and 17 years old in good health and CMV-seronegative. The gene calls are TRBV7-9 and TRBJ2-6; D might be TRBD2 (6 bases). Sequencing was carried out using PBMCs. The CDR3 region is CASSLGVRGFRSGANVLTF. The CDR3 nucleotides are TGTGCCAGCAGCTTAGGGGTCCGGGGGTTCCGCTCTGGGGCCAACGTCCTGACTTTC.